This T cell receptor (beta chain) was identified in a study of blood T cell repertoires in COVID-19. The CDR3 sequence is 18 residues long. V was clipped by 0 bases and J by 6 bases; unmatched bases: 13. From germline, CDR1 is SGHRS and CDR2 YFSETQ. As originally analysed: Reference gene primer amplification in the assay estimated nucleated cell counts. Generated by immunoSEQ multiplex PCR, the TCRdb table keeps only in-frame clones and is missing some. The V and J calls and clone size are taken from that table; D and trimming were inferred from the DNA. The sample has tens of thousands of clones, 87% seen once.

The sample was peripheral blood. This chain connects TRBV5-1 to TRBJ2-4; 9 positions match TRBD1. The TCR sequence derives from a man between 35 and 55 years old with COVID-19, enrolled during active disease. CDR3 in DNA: TGCGCCAGCAGCTTGGCCCTGGAGGGACAGGGAAGGTCAAACATTCAGTACTTC. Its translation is CASSLALEGQGRSNIQYF.